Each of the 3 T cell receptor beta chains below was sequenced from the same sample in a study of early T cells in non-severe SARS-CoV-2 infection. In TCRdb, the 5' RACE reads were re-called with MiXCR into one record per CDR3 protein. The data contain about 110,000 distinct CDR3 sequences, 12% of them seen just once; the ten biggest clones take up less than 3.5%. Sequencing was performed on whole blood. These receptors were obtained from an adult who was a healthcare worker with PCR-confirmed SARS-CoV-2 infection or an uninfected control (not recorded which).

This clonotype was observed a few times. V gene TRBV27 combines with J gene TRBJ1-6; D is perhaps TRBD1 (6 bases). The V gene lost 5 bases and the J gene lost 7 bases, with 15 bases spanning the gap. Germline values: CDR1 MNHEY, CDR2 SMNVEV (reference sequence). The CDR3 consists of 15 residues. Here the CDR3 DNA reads TGTGCCAGCAGTCCCGAACAGGGACGCAATTCACCCCTCCACTTT. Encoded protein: CASSPEQGRNSPLHF.

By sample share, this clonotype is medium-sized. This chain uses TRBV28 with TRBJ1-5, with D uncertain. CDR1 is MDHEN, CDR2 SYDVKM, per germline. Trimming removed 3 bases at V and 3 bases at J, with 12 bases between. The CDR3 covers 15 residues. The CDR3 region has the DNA TGTGCCAGCAGTTTCAGCGCAGAGTACAATCAGCCCCAGCATTTT. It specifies CASSFSAEYNQPQHF.

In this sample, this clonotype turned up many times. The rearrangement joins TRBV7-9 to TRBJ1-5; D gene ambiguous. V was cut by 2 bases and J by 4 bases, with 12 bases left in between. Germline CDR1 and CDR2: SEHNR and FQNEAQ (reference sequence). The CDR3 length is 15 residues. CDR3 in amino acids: CASSLLRAPNQPQHF. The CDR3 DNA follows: TGTGCCAGCAGCTTATTACGGGCCCCGAATCAGCCCCAGCATTTT.